This TCR beta chain was retrieved from a study of CD8+ T cells in alopecia areata. Overall study results and limits: Sharing of TCRs across patients appeared less clear than in mice, possibly for HLA-related reasons.

On this clone itself: Its antigen is still unknown.

The CDR3 runs 15 residues. The V segment lost 3 bases and the J segment 0 bases; nucleotides outside the gene matches: 3. Per the germline V gene, CDR1 is LNHNV and CDR2 is YYDKDF (reference sequence). Treatment denoted: oral pan-JAK inhibitor, 5-10 mg twice daily. Sequencing relied on a cDNA template that was reverse transcribed from extracted RNA. Using immunoSEQ multiplex PCR, the repertoire was profiled, and TCRdb retains in-frame clones only, with some absent. The table shows around 150,000 clones, with less than 80% occurring only once. The receptor comes from a human donor with alopecia areata. The chain recombines TRBV15 with TRBJ2-5, with TRBD1 matching over 8 bases. This sample comprised CD4+ T cells sorted from blood, obtained at week 24, from a patient treated with tofacitinib. The CDR3 DNA is TGTGCCACCAGCAGGTACAGGGGGAACCAAGAGACCCAGTACTTC. Amino acids: CATSRYRGNQETQYF.